This TCR beta chain was captured by sequencing in a study of regulatory T cells in long-lasting Graves disease. The authors built TCR beta libraries using iRepertoire HTBI primers and Arm-PCR of CDR3 regions. Original processing methods: In the combined samples, roughly 60 TRBV and fewer than 15 TRBJ segments were identified. A single record per CDR3 protein comes from TCRdb applying MiXCR to the multiplex PCR reads. The V and J calls, along with clone size, are taken from TCRdb and not from the paper's own processing. This sample has 390,000 or so distinct CDR3 sequences, with 20% to 25% found just once. Germline-derived CDR1 and CDR2 are MDHEN and SYDVKM. The V segment lost 3 bases and the J segment 4 bases; nucleotides outside the gene matches: 5. This CDR3 region has 15 residues. Time point of the sample: persistent/refractory GD, antithyroid drugs over 5 years with positive TRAb. The TCR library was prepared using RNA isolated from PBMCs.

The chain combines TRBV28 with TRBJ2-3, with TRBD2 matching over 9 bases. The receptor was derived from a woman aged 35 to 49 with Graves disease. This specimen was peripheral blood mononuclear cells (PBMCs), taken when the disease was refractory, from a patient treated with antithyroid drugs. In DNA, the CDR3 is TGTGCCAGCAGTTTTAGCGGGAGTGGGGCAGATACGCAGTATTTT. It encodes CASSFSGSGADTQYF.